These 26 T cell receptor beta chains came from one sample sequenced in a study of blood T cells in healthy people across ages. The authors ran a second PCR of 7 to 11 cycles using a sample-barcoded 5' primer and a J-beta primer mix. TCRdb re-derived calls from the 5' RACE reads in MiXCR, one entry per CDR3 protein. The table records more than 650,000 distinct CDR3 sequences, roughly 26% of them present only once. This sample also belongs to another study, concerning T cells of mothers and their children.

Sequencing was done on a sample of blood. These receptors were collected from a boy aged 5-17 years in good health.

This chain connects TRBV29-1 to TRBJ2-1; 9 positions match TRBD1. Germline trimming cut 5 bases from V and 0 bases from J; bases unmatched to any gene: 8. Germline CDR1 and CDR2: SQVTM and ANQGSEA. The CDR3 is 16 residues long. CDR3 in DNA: TGCAGCGTTAGGGGGACAGGGAAGCTCTCCTACAATGAGCAGTTCTTC. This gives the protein CSVRGTGKLSYNEQFF.

In DNA form, the CDR3 reads TGTGCCAGCAGTTTAAATCAGGGGGCAGAAGACGAGCAGTACTTC. This codes for CASSLNQGAEDEQYF. The chain employs TRBV27 and TRBJ2-7, with 8 positions matching TRBD1. CDR3 length: 15 amino acids. V lost 2 bases to trimming and J lost 5 bases; unmatched junction nucleotides: 8. CDR1 MNHEY and CDR2 SMNVEV come from the germline V gene (reference sequence).

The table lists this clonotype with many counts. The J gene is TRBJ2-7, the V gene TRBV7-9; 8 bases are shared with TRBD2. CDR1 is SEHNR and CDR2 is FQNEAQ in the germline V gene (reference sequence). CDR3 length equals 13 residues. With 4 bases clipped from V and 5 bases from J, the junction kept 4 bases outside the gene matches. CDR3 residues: CASSSSGGHEQYF. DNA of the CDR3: TGTGCCAGCAGCTCCAGCGGGGGCCACGAGCAGTACTTC.

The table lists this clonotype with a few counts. CDR3 nucleotide sequence: TGTGCCACCAGCAGGGATAACAGGGGGCTGGCCGGGGAGCTGTTTTTT. Protein product: CATSRDNRGLAGELFF. The chain employs TRBV15 and TRBJ2-2; 9 positions match TRBD1. V was clipped by 3 bases and J by 6 bases; unmatched bases: 8. Per the germline V gene, CDR1 is LNHNV and CDR2 is YYDKDF (reference sequence). The CDR3 covers 16 residues. Variable domain in full (rest from reference TRBV15 and TRBJ2-2): DAMVIQNPRYQVTQFGKPVTLSCSQTLNHNVMYWYQQKSSQAPKLLFHYYDKDFNNEADTPDNFQSRRPNTSFCFLDIRSPGLGDTAMYLCATSRDNRGLAGELFFGEGSRLTVL.

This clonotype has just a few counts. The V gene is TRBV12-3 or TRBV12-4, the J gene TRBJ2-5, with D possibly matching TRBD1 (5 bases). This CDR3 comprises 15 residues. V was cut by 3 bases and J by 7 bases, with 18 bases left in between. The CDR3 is CASSFFGRAGGTQYF. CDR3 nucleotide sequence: TGTGCCAGCAGTTTTTTCGGCAGGGCCGGTGGGACCCAGTACTTC.

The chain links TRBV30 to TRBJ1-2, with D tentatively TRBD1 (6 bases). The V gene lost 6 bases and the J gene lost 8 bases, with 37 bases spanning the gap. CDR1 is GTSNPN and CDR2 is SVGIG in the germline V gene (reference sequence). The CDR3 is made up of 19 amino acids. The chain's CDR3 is CACERRGRGTTLSLSGYTF. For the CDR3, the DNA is TGTGCCTGCGAGAGGCGAGGCAGGGGAACCACTCTGTCGTTGAGCGGCTACACCTTC.

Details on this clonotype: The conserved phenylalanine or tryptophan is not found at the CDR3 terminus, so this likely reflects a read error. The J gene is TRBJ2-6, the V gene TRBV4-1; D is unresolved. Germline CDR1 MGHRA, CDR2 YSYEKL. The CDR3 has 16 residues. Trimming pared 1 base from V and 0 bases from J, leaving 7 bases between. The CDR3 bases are TGCGCCAGCAGCCAAGGACACCGCTCTGGGGCCAACGTCCTGACTTCC. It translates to CASSQGHRSGANVLTS.

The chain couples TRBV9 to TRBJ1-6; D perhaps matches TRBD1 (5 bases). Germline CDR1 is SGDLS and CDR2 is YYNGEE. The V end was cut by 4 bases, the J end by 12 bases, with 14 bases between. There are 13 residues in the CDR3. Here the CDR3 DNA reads TGTGCCAGCAGCACTCCCCCGGGGGGACCCCTCCACTTT. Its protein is CASSTPPGGPLHF.

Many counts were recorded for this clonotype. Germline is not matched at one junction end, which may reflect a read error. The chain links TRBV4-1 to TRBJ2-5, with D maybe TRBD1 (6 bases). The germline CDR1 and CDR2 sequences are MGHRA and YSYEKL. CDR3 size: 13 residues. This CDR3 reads CASSQGLVETQYF. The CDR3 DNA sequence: TGTGCCAGCAGCCAGGGGCTTGTAGAGACCCAGTACTTC.

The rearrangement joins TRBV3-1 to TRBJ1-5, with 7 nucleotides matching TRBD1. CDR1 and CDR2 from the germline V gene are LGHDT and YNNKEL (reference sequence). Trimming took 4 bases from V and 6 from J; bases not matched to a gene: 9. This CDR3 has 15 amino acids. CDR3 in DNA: TGTGCCAGCAGCCCTGGTGGCAGGGGGAGTCAGCCCCAGCATTTT. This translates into CASSPGGRGSQPQHF.

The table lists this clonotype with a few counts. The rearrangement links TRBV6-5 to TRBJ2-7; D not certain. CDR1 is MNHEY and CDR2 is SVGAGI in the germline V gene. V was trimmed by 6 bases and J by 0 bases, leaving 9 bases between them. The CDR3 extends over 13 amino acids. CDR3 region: CASSRPGSYEQYF. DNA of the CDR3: TGTGCCAGCAGCCGCCCCGGCTCCTACGAGCAGTACTTC.

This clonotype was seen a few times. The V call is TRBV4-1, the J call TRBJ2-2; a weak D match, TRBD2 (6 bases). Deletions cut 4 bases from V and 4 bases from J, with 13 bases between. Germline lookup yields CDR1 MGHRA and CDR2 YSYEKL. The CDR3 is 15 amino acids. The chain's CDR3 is CASSRRGDGTGELFF. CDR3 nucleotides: TGCGCCAGCAGCCGTCGCGGGGACGGCACCGGGGAGCTGTTTTTT.

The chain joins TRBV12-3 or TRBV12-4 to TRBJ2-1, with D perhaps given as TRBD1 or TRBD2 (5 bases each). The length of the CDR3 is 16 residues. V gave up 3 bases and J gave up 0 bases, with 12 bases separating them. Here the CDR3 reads CASSFGATSSYNEQFF. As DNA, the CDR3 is TGTGCCAGCAGTTTCGGGGCAACCAGCTCCTACAATGAGCAGTTCTTC.

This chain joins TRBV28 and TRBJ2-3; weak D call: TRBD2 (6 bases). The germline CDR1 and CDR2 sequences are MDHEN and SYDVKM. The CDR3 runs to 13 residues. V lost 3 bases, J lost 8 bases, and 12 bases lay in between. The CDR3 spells CASSFAGYGTQYF. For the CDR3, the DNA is TGTGCCAGCAGTTTCGCGGGGTATGGTACGCAGTATTTT.

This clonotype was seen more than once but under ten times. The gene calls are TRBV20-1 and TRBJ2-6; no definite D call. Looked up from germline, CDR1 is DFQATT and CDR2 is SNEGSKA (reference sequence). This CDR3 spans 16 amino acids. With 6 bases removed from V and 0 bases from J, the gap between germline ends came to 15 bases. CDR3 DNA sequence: TGCAGTGCCTCCAAGCTTAGGAGCTCTGGGGCCAACGTCCTGACTTTC. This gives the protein CSASKLRSSGANVLTF.

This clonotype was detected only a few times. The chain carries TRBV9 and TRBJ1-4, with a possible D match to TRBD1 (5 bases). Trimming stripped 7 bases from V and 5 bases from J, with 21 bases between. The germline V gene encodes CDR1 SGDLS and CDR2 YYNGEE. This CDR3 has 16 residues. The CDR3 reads CASSPTHHRQNEKLFF. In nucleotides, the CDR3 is TGTGCCAGCTCCCCCACCCACCACCGACAGAATGAAAAACTGTTTTTT.

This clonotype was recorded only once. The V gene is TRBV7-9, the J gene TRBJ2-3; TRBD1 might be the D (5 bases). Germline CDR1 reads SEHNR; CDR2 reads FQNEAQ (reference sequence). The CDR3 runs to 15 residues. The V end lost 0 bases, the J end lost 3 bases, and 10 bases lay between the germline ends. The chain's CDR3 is CASSLAQGRTDTQYF. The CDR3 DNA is TGTGCCAGCAGCTTAGCGCAGGGTAGGACAGATACGCAGTATTTT.

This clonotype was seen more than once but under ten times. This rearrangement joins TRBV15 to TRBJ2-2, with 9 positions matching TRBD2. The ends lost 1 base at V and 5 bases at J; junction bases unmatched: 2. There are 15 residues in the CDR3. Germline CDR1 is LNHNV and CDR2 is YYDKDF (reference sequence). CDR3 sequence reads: CATSRGLAETGELFF. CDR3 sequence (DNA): TGTGCCACCAGCAGAGGACTAGCGGAAACCGGGGAGCTGTTTTTT. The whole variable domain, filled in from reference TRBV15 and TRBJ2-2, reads DAMVIQNPRYQVTQFGKPVTLSCSQTLNHNVMYWYQQKSSQAPKLLFHYYDKDFNNEADTPDNFQSRRPNTSFCFLDIRSPGLGDTAMYLCATSRGLAETGELFFGEGSRLTVL.

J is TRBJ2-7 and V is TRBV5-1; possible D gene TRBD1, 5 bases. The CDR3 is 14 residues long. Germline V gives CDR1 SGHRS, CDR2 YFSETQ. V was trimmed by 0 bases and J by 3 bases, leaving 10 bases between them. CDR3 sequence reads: CASSLGSTVYEQYF. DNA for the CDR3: TGCGCCAGCAGCTTGGGGTCGACAGTCTACGAGCAGTACTTC.

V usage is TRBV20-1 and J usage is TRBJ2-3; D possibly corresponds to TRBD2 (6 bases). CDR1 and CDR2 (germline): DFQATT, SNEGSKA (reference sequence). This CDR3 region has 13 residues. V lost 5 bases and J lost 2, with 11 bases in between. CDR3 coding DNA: TGCAGTGCTCCTCGGAGGGACACAGATACGCAGTATTTT. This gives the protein CSAPRRDTDTQYF.

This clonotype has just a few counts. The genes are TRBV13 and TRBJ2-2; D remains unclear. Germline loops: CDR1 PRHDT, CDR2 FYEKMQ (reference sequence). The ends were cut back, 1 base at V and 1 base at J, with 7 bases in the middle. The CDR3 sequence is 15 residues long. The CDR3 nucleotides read TGTGCCAGCAGCTTAGAGAGTCAGAACACCGGGGAGCTGTTTTTT. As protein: CASSLESQNTGELFF.

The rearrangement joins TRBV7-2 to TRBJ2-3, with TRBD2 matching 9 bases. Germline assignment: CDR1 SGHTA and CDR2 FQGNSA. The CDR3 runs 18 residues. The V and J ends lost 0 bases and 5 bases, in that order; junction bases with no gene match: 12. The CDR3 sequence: CASSLALLAGPARDTQYF. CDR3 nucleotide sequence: TGTGCCAGCAGCTTAGCGCTCCTAGCGGGACCAGCAAGAGATACGCAGTATTTT. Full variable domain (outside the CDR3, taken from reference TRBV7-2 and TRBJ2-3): GAGVSQSPSNKVTEKGKDVELRCDPISGHTALYWYRQSLGQGLEFLIYFQGNSAPDKSGLPSDRFSAERTGGSVSTLTIQRTQQEDSAVYLCASSLALLAGPARDTQYFGPGTRLTVL.

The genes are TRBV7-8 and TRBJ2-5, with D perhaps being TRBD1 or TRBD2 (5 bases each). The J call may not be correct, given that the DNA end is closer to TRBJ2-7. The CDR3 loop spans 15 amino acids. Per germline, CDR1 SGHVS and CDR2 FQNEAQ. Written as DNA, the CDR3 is TGTGCCAGCAGCCCCCGGACGGGGACCAACTACGAGCAGTACTTC. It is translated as CASSPRTGTNYEQYF.

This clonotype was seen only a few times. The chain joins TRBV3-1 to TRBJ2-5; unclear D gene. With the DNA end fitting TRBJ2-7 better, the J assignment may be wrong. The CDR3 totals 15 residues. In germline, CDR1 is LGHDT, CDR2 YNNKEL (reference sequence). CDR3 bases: TGTGCCAGCAGCCAGGAGTTATATAACGTGTACGAGCAGTACTTC. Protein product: CASSQELYNVYEQYF.

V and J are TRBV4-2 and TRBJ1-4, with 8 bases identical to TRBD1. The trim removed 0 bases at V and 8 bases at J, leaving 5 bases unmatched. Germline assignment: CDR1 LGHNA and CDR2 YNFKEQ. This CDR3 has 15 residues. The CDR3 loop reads CASSQEGQGAEKLFF. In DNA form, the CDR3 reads TGTGCCAGCAGCCAAGAAGGGCAGGGGGCCGAAAAACTGTTTTTT.

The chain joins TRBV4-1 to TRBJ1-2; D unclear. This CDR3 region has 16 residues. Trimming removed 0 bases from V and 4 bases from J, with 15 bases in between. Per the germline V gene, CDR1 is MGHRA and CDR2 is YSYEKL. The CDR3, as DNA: TGCGCCAGCAGCCAAGATGGAGCGGAGCTTCTCTATGGCTACACCTTC. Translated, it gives CASSQDGAELLYGYTF.